This T cell receptor beta chain came from a study of human T cells and chemical hapten exposure. Study-wide context: Variation in per-sample TCR yields came mainly from small pooled library volume differences.

V dropped 6 bases and J dropped 0 bases, with 10 bases sitting between them. The CDR3 consists of 14 residues. Germline loops: CDR1 MRHNA, CDR2 SNTAGT. TCRdb recomputed calls from the RACE reads with MiXCR, one row per CDR3 protein. The sample holds hundreds of thousands of distinct CDR3 sequences, nearly 6.5% seen once. This clonotype was seen a handful of times. Time point in this sample: patch test 2, 6 weeks after DPC sensitization. The treatment was: therapeutic diphenylcyclopropenone sensitization with weekly scalp DPC. Donation of samples came from alopecia patients who were 18 to 70 years old and suitable for DPC.

The chain combines TRBV6-4 with TRBJ2-3; D is uncertain. The source is a woman aged 18-29 years with alopecia areata. Some clones in this sample may be carry-over from other donors' samples. Here the sequenced sample was whole blood, taken in connection with sensitization to the hapten diphenylcyclopropenone (DPC). CDR3 loop: CASSDTSSTDTQYF. CDR3 bases: TGTGCCAGCAGCGACACCTCTAGCACAGATACGCAGTATTTT.